The subject of this entry is one T cell receptor (beta chain). The antigen is undetermined. This sample was included in a study of T cell responses to AZD1222 COVID-19 vaccine. The CDR3 totals 12 residues. The ends were cut back, 4 bases at V and 7 bases at J, with 8 bases in the middle. The germline CDR1 and CDR2 sequences are ENHRY and SYGVKD. Data came from immunoSEQ multiplex PCR; TCRdb stores just in-frame clones and leaves some out. The data hold fewer than 250,000 clones, with about 93% observed a single time. Study observations and caveats: Repertoire samples came only from after the peak T cell response.

The genes are TRBV10-3 and TRBJ1-5, with a weak D call TRBD1 (5 bases). Material: peripheral blood, obtained on day 0 of MenACWY control vaccination. The TCR comes from an adult in good health. This chain's CDR3 is CAISGGEQPQHF. CDR3 coding DNA: TGTGCCATCAGTGGAGGGGAACAGCCCCAGCATTTT.